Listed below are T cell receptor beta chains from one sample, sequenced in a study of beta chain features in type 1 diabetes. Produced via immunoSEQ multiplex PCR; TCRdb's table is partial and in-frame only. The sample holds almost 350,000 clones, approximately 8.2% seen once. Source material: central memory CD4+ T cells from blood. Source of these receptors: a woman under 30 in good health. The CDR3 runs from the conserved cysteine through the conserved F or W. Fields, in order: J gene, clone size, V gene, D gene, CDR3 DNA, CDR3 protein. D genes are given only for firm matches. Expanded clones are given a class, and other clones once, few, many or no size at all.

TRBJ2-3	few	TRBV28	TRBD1	TGTGCCAGCAGGAACAGGGGTAGAGGGGATACGCAGTATTTT	CASRNRGRGDTQYF
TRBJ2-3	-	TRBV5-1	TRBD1	TGCGCCAGCAGCGGCGGGACAGGGGACACAGATACGCAGTATTTT	CASSGGTGDTDTQYF
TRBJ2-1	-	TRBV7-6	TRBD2	TGTGCCAGCAGCTTAACTAGCGGGAGAACCAATGAGCAGTTCTTC	CASSLTSGRTNEQFF
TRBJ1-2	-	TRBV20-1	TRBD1	TGCAGTGTTCCGACAGGGGATGGCTACACCTTC	CSVPTGDGYTF
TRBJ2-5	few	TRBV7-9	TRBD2	TGTGCCAGCAGACGGGCCGCTAGCGGGCAAGAGACCCAGTACTTC	CASRRAASGQETQYF
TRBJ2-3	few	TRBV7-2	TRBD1	TGTGCCAGCAGCCCCCGCCGGACAGGGATCGATACGCAGTATTTT	CASSPRRTGIDTQYF
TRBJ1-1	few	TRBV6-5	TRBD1	TGTGCCAGCAAAAGGACAGGGCTGAACACTGAAGCTTTCTTT	CASKRTGLNTEAFF
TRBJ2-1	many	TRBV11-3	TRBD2	TGTGCCAGCAGCCCGGGACTAGCGGGAGACTCCTACAATGAGCAGTTCTTC	CASSPGLAGDSYNEQFF
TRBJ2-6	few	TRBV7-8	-	TGTGCCAGCAGCCACTTAGGGGCTGGGGCCAACGTCCTGACTTTC	CASSHLGAGANVLTF
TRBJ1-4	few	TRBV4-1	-	TGCGCCAGCAGCCAACAGATAGGGGAAAAACTGTTTTTT	CASSQQIGEKLFF
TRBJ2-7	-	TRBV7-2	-	TGCGCCAGCAGTCAGGGTCCCGCCTACGAGCAGTACTTC	CASSQGPAYEQYF
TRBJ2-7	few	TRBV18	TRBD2	TGTGCCTCCGCGGCGGGAGGGATTTCGGGGGAGCAGTACTTC	CASAAGGISGEQYF
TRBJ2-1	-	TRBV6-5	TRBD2	TGTGCCATCAGGGCAGCGGGATACAATGAGCAGTTCTTC	CAIRAAGYNEQFF
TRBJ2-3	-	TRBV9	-	TGTGCCAGCAGCGTAACTCCGACAGCAGATACGCAGTATTTT	CASSVTPTADTQYF
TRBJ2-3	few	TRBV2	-	TGTGCCAGCAGTTACTTACACGCTGGCACAGATACGCAGTATTTT	CASSYLHAGTDTQYF
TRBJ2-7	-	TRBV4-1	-	TGCGCCAGCAGCCAAGAATCTACGTACTACGAGCAGTACTTC	CASSQESTYYEQYF
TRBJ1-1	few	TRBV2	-	TGTGCCAGCAGGGAACAGGTTGTAAACACTGAAGCTTTCTTT	CASREQVVNTEAFF
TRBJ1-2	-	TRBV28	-	TGTGCCAGCAGCCTACCCGGGCCGACCTATGGCTACACCTTC	CASSLPGPTYGYTF
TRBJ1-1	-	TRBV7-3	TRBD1	TGTGCCAGCAGCGCGACAGGGATGAACACTGAAGCTTTCTTT	CASSATGMNTEAFF
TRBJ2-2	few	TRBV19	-	TGTGCCAGTAGTATCAACTCTAACACCGGGGAGCTGTTTTTT	CASSINSNTGELFF
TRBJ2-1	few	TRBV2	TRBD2	TGTGCCAGCAGGGGAGGGCTGGGTGAGCAGTTCTTC	CASRGGLGEQFF
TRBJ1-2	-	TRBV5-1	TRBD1	TGCGCCAGCAGCTTCGGGGACAGGGGGCTTCGTGGCTACACCTTC	CASSFGDRGLRGYTF
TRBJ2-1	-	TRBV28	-	TGTGCCAGCAGTTTAATGGAAGAGCAGTTCTTC	CASSLMEEQFF
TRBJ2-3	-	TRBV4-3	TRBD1	TGCGCCAGCAGCCTAAAGGACAGGGAGTTTCTTAGCACAGATACGCAGTATTTT	CASSLKDREFLSTDTQYF
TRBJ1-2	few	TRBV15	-	TGTGCCACCAGCGAGAGGGCAGACTTCTATGGCTACACCTTC	CATSERADFYGYTF
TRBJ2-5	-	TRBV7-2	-	TGTGCCAGCAGCTTTGGACGGGGAGAGACCCAGTACTTC	CASSFGRGETQYF
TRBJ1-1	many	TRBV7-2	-	TGTGCCAGCACCCTTACGGCGAACACTGAAGCTTTCTTT	CASTLTANTEAFF
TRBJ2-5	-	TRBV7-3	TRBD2	TGTGCCAGCAGCTTGTTTAGCGGGAGGGGAGAGACCCAGTACTTC	CASSLFSGRGETQYF
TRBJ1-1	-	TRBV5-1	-	TGCGCCAGCAGCCCCGGCAGGGAGAGGACTGAAGCTTTCTTT	CASSPGRERTEAFF
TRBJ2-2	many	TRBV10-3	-	TGTGCCACCACAGTGGATCGCACCGGGGAGCTGTTTTTT	CATTVDRTGELFF
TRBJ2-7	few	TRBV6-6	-	TGTGCCAGCGGGACGGTAACCTACGAGCAGTACTTC	CASGTVTYEQYF
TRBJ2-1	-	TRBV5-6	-	TGTGCCAGCATAAGCGGCCTTAATGAGCAGTTCTTC	CASISGLNEQFF
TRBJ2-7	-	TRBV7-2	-	TGTGCCAGCAGCCCACACTCTTCTTACGAGCAGTACTTC	CASSPHSSYEQYF
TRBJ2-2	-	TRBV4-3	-	TGCGCCAGCAGCCCTTACCGACAATCCGAGGCCGGGGAGCTGTTTTTT	CASSPYRQSEAGELFF
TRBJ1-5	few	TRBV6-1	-	TGTGCCAGCAGTGAAAGCAGTTTCGGACAGCATTTT	CASSESSFGQHF
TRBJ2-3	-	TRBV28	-	TGTGCCAGCAGTTTCGGGACCGGTGCTCGAGATACGCAGTATTTT	CASSFGTGARDTQYF
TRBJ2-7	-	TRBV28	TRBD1	TGTGCCAGCAGCCCCGACAGGGAGGAGCAGTACTTC	CASSPDREEQYF
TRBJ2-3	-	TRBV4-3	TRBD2	TGCGCCAGCAGCCAAGGTCTTAAAGCGGGACCAGAAGATACGCAGTATTTT	CASSQGLKAGPEDTQYF
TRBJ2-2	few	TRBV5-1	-	TGCGCCAGCAGCTTGGCGGGCCCTCTTGACACCGGGGAGCTGTTTTTT	CASSLAGPLDTGELFF
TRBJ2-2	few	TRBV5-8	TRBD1	TGTGCCAGCAGCAAGACAGGGTTTGGCGGGGAGCTGTTTTTT	CASSKTGFGGELFF
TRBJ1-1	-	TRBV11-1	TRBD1	TGTGCCAGCAGCCCCCAGGGGGCGCGGGACACTGAAGCTTTCTTT	CASSPQGARDTEAFF
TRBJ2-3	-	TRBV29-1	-	TGCAGCGTTGTCTTGCGGAACACAGATACGCAGTATTTT	CSVVLRNTDTQYF
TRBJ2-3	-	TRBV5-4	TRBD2	TGTGCCAGCAGCCAAACTAGCGGGACCACAGATACGCAGTATTTT	CASSQTSGTTDTQYF
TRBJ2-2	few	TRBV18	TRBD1	TGTGCCAGCTCCGAACAGGGGGCCGGGGAGCTGTTTTTT	CASSEQGAGELFF
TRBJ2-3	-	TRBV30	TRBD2	TGTGCCTGGTCGGGGTACGGGAGGGCCCTTCGCACAGATACGCAGTATTTT	CAWSGYGRALRTDTQYF
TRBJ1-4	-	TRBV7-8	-	TGTGCCAGCAGCCCGCTCGGAGAAAAACTGTTTTTT	CASSPLGEKLFF
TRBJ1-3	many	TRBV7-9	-	TGTGCCAGCAGCTTAGGACGGCCCGGCGCTGGAAACACCATATATTTT	CASSLGRPGAGNTIYF